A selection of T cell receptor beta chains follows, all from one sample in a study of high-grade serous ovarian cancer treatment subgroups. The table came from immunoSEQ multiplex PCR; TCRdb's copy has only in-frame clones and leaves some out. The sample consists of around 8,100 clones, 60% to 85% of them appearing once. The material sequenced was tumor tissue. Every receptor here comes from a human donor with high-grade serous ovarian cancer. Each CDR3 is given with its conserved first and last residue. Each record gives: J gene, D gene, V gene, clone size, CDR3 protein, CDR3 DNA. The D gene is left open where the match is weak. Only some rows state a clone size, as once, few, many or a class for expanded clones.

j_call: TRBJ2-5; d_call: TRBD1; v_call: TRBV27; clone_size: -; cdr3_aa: CASSSQNGQGQETQYF; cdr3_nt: TGTGCCAGCAGTTCACAGAACGGACAGGGCCAAGAGACCCAGTACTTC
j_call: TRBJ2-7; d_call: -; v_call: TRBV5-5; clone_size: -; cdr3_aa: CASSPHGFFYEQYF; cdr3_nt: TGTGCCAGCAGCCCACACGGATTCTTCTACGAGCAGTACTTC
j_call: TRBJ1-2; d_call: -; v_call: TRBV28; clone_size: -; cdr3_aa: CASSSTGNYGYTF; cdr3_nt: TGTGCCAGCAGTTCCACAGGGAACTATGGCTACACCTTC
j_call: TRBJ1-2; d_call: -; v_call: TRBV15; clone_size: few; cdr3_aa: CATSRDRSLEDIYTF; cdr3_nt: TGTGCCACCAGCAGAGATCGGAGTTTGGAGGACATCTACACCTTC
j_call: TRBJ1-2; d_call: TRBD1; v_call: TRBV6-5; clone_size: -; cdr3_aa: CASSYSDRVDGYTF; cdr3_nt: TGTGCCAGCAGTTACTCGGACAGGGTGGATGGCTACACCTTC
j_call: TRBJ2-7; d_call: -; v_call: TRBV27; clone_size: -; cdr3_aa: CASSPSTYRVLGNEQYF; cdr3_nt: TGTGCCAGCAGTCCCTCCACCTACAGGGTCTTGGGCAACGAGCAGTACTTC
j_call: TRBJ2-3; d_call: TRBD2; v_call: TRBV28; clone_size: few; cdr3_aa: CASPTSGCTDTQYF; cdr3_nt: TGTGCCAGCCCGACTAGCGGATGCACAGATACGCAGTATTTT
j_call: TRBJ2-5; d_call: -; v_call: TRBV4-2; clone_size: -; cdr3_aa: CASSPLARETQYF; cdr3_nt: TGTGCCAGCAGCCCACTAGCCAGAGAGACCCAGTACTTC
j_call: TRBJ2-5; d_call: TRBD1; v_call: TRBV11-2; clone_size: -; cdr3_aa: CASSQDRATETQYF; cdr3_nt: TGTGCCAGCAGCCAGGACAGGGCGACGGAGACCCAGTACTTC
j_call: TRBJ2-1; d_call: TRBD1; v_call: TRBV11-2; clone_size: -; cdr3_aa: CASSPGTGFNEQFF; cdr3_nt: TGTGCCAGCAGCCCCGGGACAGGGTTCAATGAGCAGTTCTTC
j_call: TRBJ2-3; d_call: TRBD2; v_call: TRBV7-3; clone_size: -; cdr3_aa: CASSSPGLAGGDTQYF; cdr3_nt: TGTGCCAGCAGCTCACCGGGACTAGCGGGGGGGGATACGCAGTATTTT
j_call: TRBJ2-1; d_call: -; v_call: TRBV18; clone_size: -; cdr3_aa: CASSPIPLSIHEQFF; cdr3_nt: TGTGCCAGCTCACCGATCCCCCTATCGATTCATGAGCAGTTCTTC
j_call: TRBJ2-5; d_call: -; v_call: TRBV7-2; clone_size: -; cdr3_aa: CASSLRAGGIREETQYF; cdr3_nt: TGTGCCAGCAGCCTGAGGGCAGGGGGGATTCGGGAAGAGACCCAGTACTTC
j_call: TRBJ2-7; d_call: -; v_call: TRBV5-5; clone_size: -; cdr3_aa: CASTPGGVGEQYF; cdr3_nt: TGTGCCAGCACTCCTGGAGGGGTCGGCGAGCAGTACTTC
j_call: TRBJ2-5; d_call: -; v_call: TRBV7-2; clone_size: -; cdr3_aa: CASSFGRGVEETQYF; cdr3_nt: TGTGCCAGCAGCTTTGGCAGGGGAGTTGAAGAGACCCAGTACTTC
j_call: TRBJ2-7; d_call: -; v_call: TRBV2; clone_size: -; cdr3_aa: CASSYFTGTYEQYF; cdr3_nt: TGTGCCAGCAGTTACTTTACAGGGACCTACGAGCAGTACTTC
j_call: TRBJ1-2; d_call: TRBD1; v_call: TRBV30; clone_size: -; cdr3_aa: CAWRRRDRLQNGYTF; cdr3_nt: TGTGCCTGGAGGAGACGGGACAGGCTGCAGAATGGCTACACCTTC
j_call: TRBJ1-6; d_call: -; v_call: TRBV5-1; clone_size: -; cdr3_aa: CASGMGTRGSPLHF; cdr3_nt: TGCGCCAGCGGGATGGGGACTCGGGGATCACCCCTCCACTTT
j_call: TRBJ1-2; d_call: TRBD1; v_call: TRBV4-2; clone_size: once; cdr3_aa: CASSDGQGAYSYTF; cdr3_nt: TGTGCCAGCAGCGACGGACAGGGGGCCTATAGCTACACCTTC
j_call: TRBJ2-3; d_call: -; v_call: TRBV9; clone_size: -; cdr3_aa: CASSERGRAADTQYF; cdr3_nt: TGTGCCAGCAGCGAACGGGGCAGGGCGGCAGATACGCAGTATTTT
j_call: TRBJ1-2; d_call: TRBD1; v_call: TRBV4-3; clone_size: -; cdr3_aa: CASSQDLGQGSNYGYTF; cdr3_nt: TGCGCCAGCAGCCAAGATCTCGGACAGGGGTCTAACTATGGCTACACCTTC
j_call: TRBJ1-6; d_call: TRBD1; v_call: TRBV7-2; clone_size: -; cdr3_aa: CASRRQGGNSPLHF; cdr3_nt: TGTGCCAGCAGAAGACAGGGAGGCAATTCACCCCTCCACTTT
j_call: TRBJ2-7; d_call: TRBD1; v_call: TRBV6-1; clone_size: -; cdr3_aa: CASSAGQGPASSYEQYF; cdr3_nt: TGTGCCAGCAGTGCGGGACAGGGGCCGGCTAGCTCCTACGAGCAGTACTTC
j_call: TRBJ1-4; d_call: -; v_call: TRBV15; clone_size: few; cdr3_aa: CATSRQGSGEKLFF; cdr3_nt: TGTGCCACCAGCAGACAGGGATCGGGGGAAAAACTGTTTTTT
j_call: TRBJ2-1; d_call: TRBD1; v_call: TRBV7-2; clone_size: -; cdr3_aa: CASSLAATGVNEQFF; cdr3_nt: TGTGCCAGCAGCTTAGCGGCGACAGGGGTCAATGAGCAGTTCTTC
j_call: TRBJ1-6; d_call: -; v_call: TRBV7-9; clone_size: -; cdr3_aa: CASSLQVTGQNNSPLHF; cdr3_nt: TGTGCCAGCAGCTTACAGGTCACAGGGCAGAATAATTCACCCCTCCACTTT
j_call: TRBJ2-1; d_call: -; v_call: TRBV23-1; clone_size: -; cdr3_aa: CGRRQQFF; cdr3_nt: TGCGGAAGACGACAGCAGTTCTTC
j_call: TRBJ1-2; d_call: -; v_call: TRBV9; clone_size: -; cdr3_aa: CASSVGGGTNGYTF; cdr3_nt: TGTGCCAGCAGCGTAGGGGGAGGGACGAATGGCTACACCTTC
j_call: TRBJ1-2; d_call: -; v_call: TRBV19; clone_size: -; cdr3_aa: CASSIGAGYGYTF; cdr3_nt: TGTGCCAGTAGTATCGGGGCAGGCTATGGCTACACCTTC
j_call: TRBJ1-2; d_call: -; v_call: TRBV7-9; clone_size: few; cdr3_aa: CASSLDGAGNGYTF; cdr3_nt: TGTGCCAGCAGCTTAGATGGGGCAGGGAATGGCTACACCTTC
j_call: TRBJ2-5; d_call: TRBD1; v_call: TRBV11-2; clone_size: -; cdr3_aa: CASSVDRARGQETQYF; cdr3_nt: TGTGCCAGCAGCGTAGACAGGGCCCGAGGACAAGAGACCCAGTACTTC
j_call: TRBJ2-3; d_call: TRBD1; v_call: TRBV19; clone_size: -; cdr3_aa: CASSLGGQGVDTQYF; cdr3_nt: TGTGCCAGTAGTCTCGGAGGACAGGGGGTAGATACGCAGTATTTT
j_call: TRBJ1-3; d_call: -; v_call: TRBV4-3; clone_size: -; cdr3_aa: CASSQDPVLSSGNTIYF; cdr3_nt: TGCGCCAGCAGCCAAGACCCGGTCCTGAGCTCTGGAAACACCATATATTTT
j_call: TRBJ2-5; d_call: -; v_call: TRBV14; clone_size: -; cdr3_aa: CASSLRDLQETQYF; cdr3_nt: TGTGCCAGCAGCCTTCGGGACTTACAAGAGACCCAGTACTTC
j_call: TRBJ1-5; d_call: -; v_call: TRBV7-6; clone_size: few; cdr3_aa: CASSPSVGRNQPQHF; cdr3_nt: TGTGCCAGCAGCCCTTCGGTGGGTCGGAATCAGCCCCAGCATTTT
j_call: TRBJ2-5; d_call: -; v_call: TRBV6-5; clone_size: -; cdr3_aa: CASSLFKTGETQYF; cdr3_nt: TGTGCCAGCAGTTTATTCAAAACTGGGGAGACCCAGTACTTC
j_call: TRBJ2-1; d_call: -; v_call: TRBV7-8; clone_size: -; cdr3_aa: CASSLDRADYNEQFF; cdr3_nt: TGTGCCAGCAGCTTAGATCGGGCGGACTACAATGAGCAGTTCTTC
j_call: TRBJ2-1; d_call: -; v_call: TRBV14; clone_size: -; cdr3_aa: CASSQGLVGEQFF; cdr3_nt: TGTGCCAGCAGCCAAGGCCTAGTAGGTGAGCAGTTCTTC
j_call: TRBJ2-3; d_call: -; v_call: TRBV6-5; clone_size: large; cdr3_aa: CASSYGRGDTQYF; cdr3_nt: TGTGCCAGCAGTTACGGTAGAGGGGATACGCAGTATTTT
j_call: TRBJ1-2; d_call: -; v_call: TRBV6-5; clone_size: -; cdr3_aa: CASSYGTDYGYTF; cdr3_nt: TGTGCCAGCAGTTACGGGACGGACTATGGCTACACCTTC